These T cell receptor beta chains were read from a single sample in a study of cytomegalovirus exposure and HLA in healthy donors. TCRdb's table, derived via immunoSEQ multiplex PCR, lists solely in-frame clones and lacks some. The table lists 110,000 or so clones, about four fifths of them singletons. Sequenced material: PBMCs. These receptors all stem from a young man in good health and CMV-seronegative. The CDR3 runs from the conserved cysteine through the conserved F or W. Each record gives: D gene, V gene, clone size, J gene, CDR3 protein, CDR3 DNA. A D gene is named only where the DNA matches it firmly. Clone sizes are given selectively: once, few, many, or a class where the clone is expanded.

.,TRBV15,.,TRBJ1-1,CATSRGQLNTEAFF,TGTGCCACCAGCAGAGGACAGCTGAACACTGAAGCTTTCTTT
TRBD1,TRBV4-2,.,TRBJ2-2,CASSQRQGASTGELFF,TGTGCCAGCAGCCAACGTCAGGGGGCGTCCACCGGGGAGCTGTTTTTT
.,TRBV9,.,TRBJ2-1,CASSVAASSNEQFF,TGTGCCAGCAGCGTAGCGGCTAGCAGCAATGAGCAGTTCTTC
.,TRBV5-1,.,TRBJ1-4,CASRDSINEKLFF,TGCGCCAGCAGAGACAGTATTAATGAAAAACTGTTTTTT
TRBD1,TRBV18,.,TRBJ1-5,CASSPGAGGAGQPQHF,TGTGCCAGCTCACCAGGAGCAGGGGGCGCAGGACAGCCCCAGCATTTT
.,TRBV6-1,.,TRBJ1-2,CASRAGLDYGYTF,TGTGCCAGCAGGGCCGGACTGGACTATGGCTACACCTTC
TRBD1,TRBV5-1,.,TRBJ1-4,CASSLDRGFGEKLFF,TGCGCCAGCAGCTTGGACAGGGGGTTCGGTGAAAAACTGTTTTTT
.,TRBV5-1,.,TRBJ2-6,CASSQFRTGSSGANVLTF,TGCGCCAGCAGTCAATTCCGGACGGGGAGCTCTGGGGCCAACGTCCTGACTTTC
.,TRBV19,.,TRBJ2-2,CATWTDQNTGELFF,TGTGCCACCTGGACTGATCAAAACACCGGGGAGCTGTTTTTT
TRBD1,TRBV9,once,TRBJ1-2,CASSVGGGSEGYTF,TGTGCCAGCAGCGTAGGAGGGGGCTCGGAGGGCTACACCTTC
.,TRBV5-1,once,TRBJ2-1,CASSLARQDSNEQFF,TGCGCCAGCAGCTTGGCAAGACAGGATTCCAATGAGCAGTTCTTC
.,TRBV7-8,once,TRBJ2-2,CASSLARRMNTGELFF,TGTGCCAGCAGCTTAGCGCGGCGGATGAACACCGGGGAGCTGTTTTTT
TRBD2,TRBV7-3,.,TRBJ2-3,CASSTGTSGRDTQYF,TGTGCCAGCAGCACGGGGACTAGCGGGAGGGATACGCAGTATTTT
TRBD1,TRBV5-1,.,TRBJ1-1,CASSLRTGTNTEAFF,TGCGCCAGCAGCCTCCGGACAGGGACGAACACTGAAGCTTTCTTT
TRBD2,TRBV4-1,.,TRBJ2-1,CASSQLTSGRNEQFF,TGCGCCAGCAGCCAATTAACTAGCGGGAGGAATGAGCAGTTCTTC
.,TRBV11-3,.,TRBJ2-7,CASSRDNYEQYF,TGTGCCAGCAGTCGGGACAACTACGAGCAGTACTTC
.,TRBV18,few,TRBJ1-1,CASSGGGTEAFF,TGTGCCAGCTCAGGGGGAGGCACTGAAGCTTTCTTT
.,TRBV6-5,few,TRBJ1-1,CASSYSLQENTEAFF,TGTGCCAGCAGTTACTCACTACAGGAGAACACTGAAGCTTTCTTT
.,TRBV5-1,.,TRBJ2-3,CASSLLDSRMTDTQYF,TGCGCCAGCAGCTTGCTCGACAGTAGGATGACAGATACGCAGTATTTT
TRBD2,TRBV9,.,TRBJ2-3,CASSVVPSGDLLSTDTQYF,TGTGCCAGCAGCGTAGTTCCTAGCGGGGACCTCCTGAGCACAGATACGCAGTATTTT
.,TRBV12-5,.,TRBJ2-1,CASTAPPSSYNEQFF,TGTGCTAGTACCGCCCCCCCGAGCTCCTACAATGAGCAGTTCTTC
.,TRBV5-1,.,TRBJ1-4,CASSLAGNNEKLFF,TGCGCCAGCAGCTTGGCAGGGAATAATGAAAAACTGTTTTTT
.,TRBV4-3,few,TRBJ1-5,CASSQDFNQPQHF,TGCGCCAGCAGCCAAGACTTCAATCAGCCCCAGCATTTT